The clone carrying this T cell receptor (beta chain) was found once. This record comes from a study of T cell changes during pregnancy in multiple sclerosis. The assay was immunoSEQ multiplex PCR, and TCRdb's table has in-frame clones only and misses some. In the table there are just over 50,000 clones, around 92% of which are singletons. The V end lost 3 bases, the J end lost 3 bases, and 8 bases lay between the germline ends. Germline V gives CDR1 MNHNS, CDR2 SASEGT. CDR3 length: 13 residues. The sequencing here drew on CD4+ T cells from peripheral blood mononuclear cells, taken after pregnancy. The clonotype was recovered from a female donor with multiple sclerosis, enrolled in a pregnancy study. The chain uses TRBV6-1 and TRBJ1-1, with D perhaps matching TRBD1 (6 bases). CDR3 region: CASSETGYTEAFF. CDR3 nucleotide sequence: TGTGCCAGCAGTGAGACAGGTTACACTGAAGCTTTCTTT.